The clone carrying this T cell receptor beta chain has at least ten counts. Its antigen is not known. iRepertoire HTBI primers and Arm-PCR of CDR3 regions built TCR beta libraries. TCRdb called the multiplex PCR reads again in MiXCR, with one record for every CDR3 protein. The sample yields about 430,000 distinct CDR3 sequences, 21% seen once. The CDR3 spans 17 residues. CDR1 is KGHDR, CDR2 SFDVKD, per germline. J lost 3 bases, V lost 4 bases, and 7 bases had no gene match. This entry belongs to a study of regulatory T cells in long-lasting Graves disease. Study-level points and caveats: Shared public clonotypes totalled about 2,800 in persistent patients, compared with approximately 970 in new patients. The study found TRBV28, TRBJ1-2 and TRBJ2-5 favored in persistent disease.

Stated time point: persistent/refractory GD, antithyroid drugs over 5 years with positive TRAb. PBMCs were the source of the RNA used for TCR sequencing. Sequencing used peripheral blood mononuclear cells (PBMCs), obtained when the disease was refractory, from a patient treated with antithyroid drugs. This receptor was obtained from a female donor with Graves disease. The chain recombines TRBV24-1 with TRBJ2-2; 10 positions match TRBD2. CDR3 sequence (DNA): TGTGCCACCAGTGACATAGCGGGAGGAATAGACACCGGGGAGCTGTTTTTT. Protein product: CATSDIAGGIDTGELFF.